One sample yielded the 14 T cell receptor beta chains listed below, sequenced in a study of T cells in Graves' hyperthyroidism and ophthalmopathy. RNA transcripts were the template for amplifying TCR beta CDR3 regions. The TCR CDR3 first-round RT-PCR relied on the HTBI primer set. TCRdb reprocessed the multiplex PCR reads via MiXCR and lists one record per CDR3 protein. In the table there are more than 500,000 distinct CDR3 sequences, about 16% of which are singletons. Sequenced sample: blood. The receptors here all came from a woman in her twenties or thirties with Graves' ophthalmopathy.

This clonotype was seen many times. The chain employs TRBV28 and TRBJ2-1; no clear D gene. V was trimmed by 6 bases and J by 1 base, leaving 10 bases between them. Germline V gene lookup returns CDR1 MDHEN and CDR2 SYDVKM. The CDR3 is 14 amino acids. CDR3 loop: CASSPRGSYNEQFF. In DNA, the CDR3 is TGTGCCAGCAGCCCCCGTGGATCCTACAATGAGCAGTTCTTC.

The chain uses TRBV5-1 and TRBJ2-7, with 7 bases matching TRBD1. J gave up 2 bases and V 4 bases, and 9 bases lay outside the gene matches. The CDR3 contains 15 residues. Germline lookup yields CDR1 SGHRS and CDR2 YFSETQ. In DNA, the CDR3 is TGCGCCAGCAGCGAGCAGGGACAGCTAACCTACGAGCAGTACTTC. It yields the protein CASSEQGQLTYEQYF.

This clonotype came up a few times. This sequence joins TRBV20-1 and TRBJ1-1; D perhaps matches TRBD1 (5 bases). V gave up 3 bases and J gave up 8 bases, with 19 bases separating them. This CDR3 comprises 14 residues. CDR1 and CDR2 from the germline V gene are DFQATT and SNEGSKA (reference sequence). This chain's CDR3 is CSASSGSSRDEAFF. The CDR3 DNA sequence: TGCAGTGCTAGTTCGGGTTCCAGTCGGGACGAAGCTTTCTTT.

This clonotype was picked up a small number of times. The rearrangement uses TRBV14 and TRBJ2-1, with D possibly TRBD2 on 6 matching bases. This CDR3 is 15 amino acids long. Germline-derived CDR1 and CDR2 are SGHDN and FVKESK. Trimming stripped 4 bases from V and 5 bases from J, with 15 bases between. CDR3 in DNA: TGTGCCAGCAGCCTCGGAGGGACTTCCAACAATGAGCAGTTCTTC. This codes for CASSLGGTSNNEQFF.

The table lists this clonotype with a few counts. This chain connects TRBV19 to TRBJ2-3, with 11 positions matching TRBD2. The CDR3 extends over 21 amino acids. After removal of 3 bases from V and 3 bases from J, the junction contained 20 bases not matched to a gene. Germline lookup yields CDR1 LNHDA and CDR2 SQIVND (reference sequence). The chain's CDR3 is CASSINLLMTSGMTLTDTQYF. CDR3 DNA: TGTGCCAGTAGTATTAACCTTTTGATGACTAGCGGGATGACTTTGACAGATACGCAGTATTTT.

This clonotype was seen a handful of times. The chain couples TRBV5-1 to TRBJ1-4; perhaps TRBD1 as D (5 bases). V lost 4 bases and J 4 bases, leaving 11 bases between the germline ends. Looked up from germline, CDR1 is SGHRS and CDR2 is YFSETQ. This CDR3 is 14 amino acids long. CDR3 coding DNA: TGCGCCAGCAGCCTGGGACTGAATAATGAAAAACTGTTTTTT. As protein: CASSLGLNNEKLFF.

This chain connects TRBV10-3 to TRBJ2-2; 7 positions match TRBD2. This CDR3 has 14 amino acids. The germline V gene encodes CDR1 ENHRY and CDR2 SYGVKD. Trimming cost V 8 bases and J 5 bases; bases outside gene matches: 8. This CDR3 is CAIGGVTRTGELFF. CDR3 DNA sequence: TGTGCCATCGGGGGGGTGACGCGAACCGGGGAGCTGTTTTTT.

This clonotype was observed at least ten times. The rearrangement links TRBV7-2 to TRBJ2-7, with D possibly matching TRBD2 (5 bases). The CDR3 runs to 15 residues. Germline-derived CDR1 and CDR2 are SGHTA and FQGNSA. V lost 1 base and J lost 4, with 14 bases in between. CDR3 DNA sequence: TGTGCCAGCAGCTTAGAACTAGTAAGGGCGTACGAGCAGTACTTC. As protein: CASSLELVRAYEQYF.

This clonotype was picked up many times. This chain links TRBV7-2 with TRBJ1-1; D is possibly TRBD1 (5 bases). V was clipped by 6 bases and J by 5 bases, with 16 bases between them. Per the germline V gene, CDR1 is SGHTA and CDR2 is FQGNSA. CDR3 size: 14 residues. CDR3 loop: CASSFGGSGTEAFF. The CDR3 coding sequence is TGTGCCAGCAGTTTTGGGGGGAGTGGTACTGAAGCTTTCTTT. The variable domain in full, with the rest retrieved from reference TRBV7-2 and TRBJ1-1, is GAGVSQSPSNKVTEKGKDVELRCDPISGHTALYWYRQSLGQGLEFLIYFQGNSAPDKSGLPSDRFSAERTGGSVSTLTIQRTQQEDSAVYLCASSFGGSGTEAFFGQGTRLTVV.

This clonotype was counted only a few times. The chain uses TRBV20-1 and TRBJ2-5, with D perhaps assigned TRBD1 or TRBD2 (6 bases each). This CDR3 spans 14 amino acids. With 1 base removed from V and 5 bases from J, the gap between germline ends came to 14 bases. Germline assignment: CDR1 DFQATT and CDR2 SNEGSKA (reference sequence). The DNA of the CDR3 is TGCAGTGCTAGAGGGGGGGCAGGGGTGGAGACCCAGTACTTC. Protein product: CSARGGAGVETQYF.

Many counts were recorded for this clonotype. This chain connects TRBV24-1 to TRBJ2-3; either TRBD1 or TRBD2 may supply D (6 bases each). Germline CDR1 is KGHDR and CDR2 is SFDVKD. Trimming took off 7 bases at V and 4 bases at J, with 14 bases between the two ends. The CDR3 extends over 14 amino acids. Here the CDR3 DNA reads TGTGCCACCAGAGACAAGGGGGGTTCAGATACGCAGTATTTT. Amino acids: CATRDKGGSDTQYF.

Comments on this clonotype: This clone may be a read error of a much larger clone one base away. The CDR3: CASSGDRVKETQHF. The CDR3, as DNA: TGTGCCAGCAGTGGGGACAGGGTCAAGGAGACCCAGCACTTC. The chain carries TRBV28 and TRBJ2-5; TRBD1 matches 9 bases. This CDR3 spans 14 amino acids. The germline gives CDR1 MDHEN, CDR2 SYDVKM. Full variable domain (remainder filled in from reference TRBV28 and TRBJ2-5): DVKVTQSSRYLVKRTGEKVFLECVQDMDHENMFWYRQDPGLGLRLIYFSYDVKMKEKGDIPEGYSVSREKKERFSLILESASTNQTSMYLCASSGDRVKETQHFGPGTRLLVL.

V gene TRBV7-2 combines with J gene TRBJ2-1; D tentatively reads TRBD1 or TRBD2 (5 bases each). The germline V and J ends were trimmed by 3 bases and 10 bases, with 13 bases remaining between them. There are 13 residues in the CDR3. Germline assignment: CDR1 SGHTA and CDR2 FQGNSA. CDR3 sequence: CASSFGSEGEQFF. Here the CDR3 DNA reads TGTGCCAGCAGCTTCGGATCAGAGGGGGAGCAGTTCTTC.

V is TRBV7-2 and J is TRBJ2-7; no definite D call. Germline V CDR1 and CDR2: SGHTA, FQGNSA. CDR3 length equals 19 residues. Trimming removed 1 base from V and 5 bases from J, with 27 bases in between. CDR3 protein: CASSLENVVTQANLDEQYF. CDR3 coding DNA: TGTGCCAGCAGCTTAGAAAATGTAGTAACCCAGGCAAACTTGGACGAGCAGTACTTC.